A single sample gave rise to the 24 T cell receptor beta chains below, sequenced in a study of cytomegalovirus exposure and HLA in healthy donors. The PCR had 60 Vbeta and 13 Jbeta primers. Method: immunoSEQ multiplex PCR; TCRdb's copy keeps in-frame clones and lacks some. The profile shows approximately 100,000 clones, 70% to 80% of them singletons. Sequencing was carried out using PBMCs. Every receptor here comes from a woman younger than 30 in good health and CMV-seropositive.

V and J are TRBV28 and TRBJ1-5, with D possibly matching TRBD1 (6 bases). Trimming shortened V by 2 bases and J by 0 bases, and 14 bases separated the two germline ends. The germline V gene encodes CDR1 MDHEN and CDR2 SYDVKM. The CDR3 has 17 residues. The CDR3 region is CASSLLSTGISNQPQHF. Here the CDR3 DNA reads TGTGCCAGCAGTTTACTTTCTACAGGGATTAGCAATCAGCCCCAGCATTTT.

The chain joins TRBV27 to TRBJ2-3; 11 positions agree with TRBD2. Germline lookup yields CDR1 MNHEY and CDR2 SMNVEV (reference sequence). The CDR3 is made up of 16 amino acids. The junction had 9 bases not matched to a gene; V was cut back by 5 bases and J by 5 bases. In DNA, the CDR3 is TGTGCCAGCAGTCCCCGACTAGCGGGAATACTAGATACGCAGTATTTT. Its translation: CASSPRLAGILDTQYF.

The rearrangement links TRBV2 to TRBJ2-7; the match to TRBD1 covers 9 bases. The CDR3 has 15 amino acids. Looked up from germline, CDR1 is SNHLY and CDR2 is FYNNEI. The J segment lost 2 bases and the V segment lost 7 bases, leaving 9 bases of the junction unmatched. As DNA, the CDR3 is TGTGCCAGCACCACGCCGGGACAGGGACCCTACGAGCAGTACTTC. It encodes CASTTPGQGPYEQYF.

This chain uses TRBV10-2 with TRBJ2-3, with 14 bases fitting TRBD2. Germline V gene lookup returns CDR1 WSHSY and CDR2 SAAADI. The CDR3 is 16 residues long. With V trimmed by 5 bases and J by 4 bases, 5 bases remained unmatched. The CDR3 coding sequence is TGCGCCAGCAGTCTCGGGACTAGCGGGAGTGCAGATACGCAGTATTTT. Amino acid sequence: CASSLGTSGSADTQYF.

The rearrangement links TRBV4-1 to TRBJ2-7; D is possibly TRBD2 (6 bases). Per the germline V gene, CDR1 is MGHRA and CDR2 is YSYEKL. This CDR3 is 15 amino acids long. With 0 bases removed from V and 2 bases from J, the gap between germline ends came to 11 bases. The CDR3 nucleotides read TGCGCCAGCAGCCAAGAAGCCCGGGGGACCTACGAGCAGTACTTC. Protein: CASSQEARGTYEQYF.

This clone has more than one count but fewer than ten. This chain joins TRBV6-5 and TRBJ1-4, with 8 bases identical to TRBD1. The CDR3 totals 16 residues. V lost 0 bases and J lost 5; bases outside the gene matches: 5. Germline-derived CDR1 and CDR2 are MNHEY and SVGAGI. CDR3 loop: CASSYSHWTGNEKLFF. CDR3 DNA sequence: TGTGCCAGCAGTTACTCTCACTGGACAGGGAATGAAAAACTGTTTTTT.

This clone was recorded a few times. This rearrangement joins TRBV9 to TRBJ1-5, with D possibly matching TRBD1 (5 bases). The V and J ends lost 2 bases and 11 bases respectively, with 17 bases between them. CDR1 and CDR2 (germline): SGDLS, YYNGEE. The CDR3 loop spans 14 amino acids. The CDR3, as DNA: TGTGCCAGCAGCGTGGGCAGCCCCGAAGGGGCCCAGCATTTT. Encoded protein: CASSVGSPEGAQHF. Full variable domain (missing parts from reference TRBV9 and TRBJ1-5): DSGVTQTPKHLITATGQRVTLRCSPRSGDLSVYWYQQSLDQGLQFLIQYYNGEERAKGNILERFSAQQFPDLHSELNLSSLELGDSALYFCASSVGSPEGAQHFGDGTRLSIL.

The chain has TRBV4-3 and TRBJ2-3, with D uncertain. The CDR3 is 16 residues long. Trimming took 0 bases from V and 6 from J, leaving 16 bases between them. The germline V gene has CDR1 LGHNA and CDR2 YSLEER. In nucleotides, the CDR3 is TGCGCCAGCAGCCAAGAAGGAACGGCCGAGGTGGATACGCAGTATTTT. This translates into CASSQEGTAEVDTQYF.

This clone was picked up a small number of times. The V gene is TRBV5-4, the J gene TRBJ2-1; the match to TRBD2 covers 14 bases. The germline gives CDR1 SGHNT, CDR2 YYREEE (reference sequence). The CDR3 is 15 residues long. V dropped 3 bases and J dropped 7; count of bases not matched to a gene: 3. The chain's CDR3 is CASSYRLAGGNEQFF. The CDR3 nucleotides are TGTGCCAGCAGCTACCGACTAGCGGGAGGGAATGAGCAGTTCTTC.

CDR3 loop: CASIRAGNFYGYTF. The CDR3 DNA reads TGTGCCAGCATTCGTGCAGGGAACTTCTATGGCTACACCTTC. The chain recombines TRBV13 with TRBJ1-2; D might be TRBD1 (5 bases). This CDR3 is built from 14 residues. The V end lost 7 bases, the J end lost 4 bases, and 16 bases lay between the germline ends. Per the germline V gene, CDR1 is PRHDT and CDR2 is FYEKMQ (reference sequence). The variable domain in full, with the rest retrieved from reference TRBV13 and TRBJ1-2, is AAGVIQSPRHLIKEKRETATLKCYPIPRHDTVYWYQQGPGQDPQFLISFYEKMQSDKGSIPDRFSAQQFSDYHSELNMSSLELGDSALYFCASIRAGNFYGYTFGSGTRLTVV.

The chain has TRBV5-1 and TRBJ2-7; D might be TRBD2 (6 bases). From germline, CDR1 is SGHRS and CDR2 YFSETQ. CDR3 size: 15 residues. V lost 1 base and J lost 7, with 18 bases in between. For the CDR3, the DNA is TGCGCCAGCAGCTTGCTCCATCGAGGGAGGTTGGAGCAGTACTTC. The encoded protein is CASSLLHRGRLEQYF.

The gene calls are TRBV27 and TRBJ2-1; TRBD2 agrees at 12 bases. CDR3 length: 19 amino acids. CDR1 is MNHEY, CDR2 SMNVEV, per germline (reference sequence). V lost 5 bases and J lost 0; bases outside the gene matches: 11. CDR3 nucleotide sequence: TGTGCCAGCAGTATACACTGGGGACTAGCGGGCTCCTCCTACAATGAGCAGTTCTTC. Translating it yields CASSIHWGLAGSSYNEQFF.

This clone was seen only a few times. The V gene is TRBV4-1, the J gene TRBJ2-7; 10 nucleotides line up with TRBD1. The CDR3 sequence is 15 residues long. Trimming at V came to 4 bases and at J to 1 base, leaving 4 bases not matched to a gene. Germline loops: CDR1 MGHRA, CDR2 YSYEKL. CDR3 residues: CASSPGQGPSYEQYF. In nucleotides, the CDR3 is TGCGCCAGCAGCCCGGGACAGGGGCCGTCCTACGAGCAGTACTTC.

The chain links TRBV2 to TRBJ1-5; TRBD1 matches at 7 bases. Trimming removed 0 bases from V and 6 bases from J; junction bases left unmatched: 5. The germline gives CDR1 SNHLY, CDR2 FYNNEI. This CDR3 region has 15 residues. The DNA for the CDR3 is TGTGCCAGCAGTGAAGCGAAGGGGGCAGGTCAGCCCCAGCATTTT. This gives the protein CASSEAKGAGQPQHF.

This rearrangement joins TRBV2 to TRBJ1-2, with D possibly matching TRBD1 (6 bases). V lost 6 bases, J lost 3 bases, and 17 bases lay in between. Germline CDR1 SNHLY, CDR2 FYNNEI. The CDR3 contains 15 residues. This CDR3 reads CASSALHRADYGYTF. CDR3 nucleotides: TGTGCCAGCAGCGCTCTGCACAGGGCCGACTATGGCTACACCTTC.

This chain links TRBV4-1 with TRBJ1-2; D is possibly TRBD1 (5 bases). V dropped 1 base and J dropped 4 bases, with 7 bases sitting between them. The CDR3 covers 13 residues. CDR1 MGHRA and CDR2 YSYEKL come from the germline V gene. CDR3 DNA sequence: TGCGCCAGCAGCCAAGCCGGGGGCTATGGCTACACCTTC. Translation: CASSQAGGYGYTF.

Written as DNA, the CDR3 is TGTGCCTGGGCGGCGGGGGAGGCCTATGGCTACACCTTC. It specifies CAWAAGEAYGYTF. The chain recombines TRBV30 with TRBJ1-2, with D maybe TRBD1 (5 bases). CDR1 and CDR2 (germline): GTSNPN, SVGIG (reference sequence). V lost 5 bases to trimming and J lost 4 bases, with 14 bases between them. The CDR3 is 13 residues long.

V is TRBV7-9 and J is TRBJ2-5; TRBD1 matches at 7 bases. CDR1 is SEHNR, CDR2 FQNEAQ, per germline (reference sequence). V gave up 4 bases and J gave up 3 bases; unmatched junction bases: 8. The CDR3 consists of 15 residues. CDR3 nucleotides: TGTGCCAGCAGCTCCTTAGGGGGCCGGGAAGAGACCCAGTACTTC. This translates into CASSSLGGREETQYF. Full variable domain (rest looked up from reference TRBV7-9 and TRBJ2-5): DTGVSQNPRHKITKRGQNVTFRCDPISEHNRLYWYRQTLGQGPEFLTYFQNEAQLEKSRLLSDRFSAERPKGSFSTLEIQRTEQGDSAMYLCASSSLGGREETQYFGPGTRLLVL.

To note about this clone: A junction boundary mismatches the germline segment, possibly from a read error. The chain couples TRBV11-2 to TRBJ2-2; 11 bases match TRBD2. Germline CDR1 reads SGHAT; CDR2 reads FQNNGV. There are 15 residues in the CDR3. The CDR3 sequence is CASSPILAGDRGPPF. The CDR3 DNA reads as TGTGCCAGCAGTCCAATACTAGCGGGAGACCGGGGGCCTCCTTTT.

This chain's CDR3 is CASSIGQRIVRTEAFF. Written as DNA, the CDR3 is TGTGCCAGTAGTATTGGACAGCGGATCGTACGGACTGAAGCTTTCTTT. This chain connects TRBV19 to TRBJ1-1; a weak D match, TRBD1 (6 bases). The CDR3 consists of 16 residues. V was cut by 3 bases and J by 5 bases, with 19 bases left in between. Germline assignment: CDR1 LNHDA and CDR2 SQIVND (reference sequence).

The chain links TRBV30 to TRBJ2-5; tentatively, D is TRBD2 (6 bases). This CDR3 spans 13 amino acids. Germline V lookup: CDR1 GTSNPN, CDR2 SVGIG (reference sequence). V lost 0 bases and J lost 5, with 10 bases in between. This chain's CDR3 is CAWSVRGGETQYF. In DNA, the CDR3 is TGTGCCTGGAGTGTACGTGGAGGGGAGACCCAGTACTTC.

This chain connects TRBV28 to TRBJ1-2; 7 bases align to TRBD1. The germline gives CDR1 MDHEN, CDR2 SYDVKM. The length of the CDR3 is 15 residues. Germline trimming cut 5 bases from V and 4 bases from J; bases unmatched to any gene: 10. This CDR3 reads CASSKLTGIPYGYTF. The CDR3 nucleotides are TGTGCCAGCAGTAAACTGACAGGGATCCCCTATGGCTACACCTTC.

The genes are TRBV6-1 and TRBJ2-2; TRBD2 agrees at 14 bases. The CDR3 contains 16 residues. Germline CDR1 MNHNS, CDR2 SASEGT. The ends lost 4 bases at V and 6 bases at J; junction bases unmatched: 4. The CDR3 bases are TGTGCCAGCAGTGGGACTAGCGGGAGGTTGTCCGGGGAGCTGTTTTTT. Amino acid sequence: CASSGTSGRLSGELFF.

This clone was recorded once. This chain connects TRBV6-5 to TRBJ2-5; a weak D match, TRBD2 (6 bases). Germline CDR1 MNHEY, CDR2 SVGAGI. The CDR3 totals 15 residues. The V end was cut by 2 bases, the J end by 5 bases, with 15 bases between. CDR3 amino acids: CASSYAGISWETQYF. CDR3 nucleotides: TGTGCCAGCAGTTACGCGGGAATAAGTTGGGAGACCCAGTACTTC.